This T cell receptor (beta chain) was obtained from a study of CD8 T cells in Susac syndrome. RNA totalling roughly 0.45 to 1 ug underwent reverse transcription with random hexamers. An immunoSEQ multiplex PCR amplified TCR beta CDR3 over 54 Vbeta and 13 Jbeta. MiXCR was run by TCRdb on the immunoSEQ multiplex PCR reads, yielding one entry per CDR3 protein. The sample contains approximately 180,000 distinct CDR3 sequences, roughly 92% of which appear only once. CD8+ and CD4+ blood T cells underwent TCR beta sequencing. Relapsing-remitting disease, either stable or active, was present in the treatment-naive patients who were the multiple sclerosis controls. TEMRA cells were FACS-enriched, unlike CD8+ and CD4+ T cells, which were negatively isolated. The junction had 9 bases not matched to a gene; V was cut back by 10 bases and J by 3 bases. The length of the CDR3 is 15 residues. Germline V gives CDR1 LNHDA, CDR2 SQIVND (reference sequence).

The genes are TRBV19 and TRBJ2-2, with 9 bases aligning to TRBD2. Sequencing input: CD4+ T cells from PBMCs. The source is a human donor with multiple sclerosis. CDR3 nucleotide sequence: TGTGCCACCCAGACGACTAGCGGATACACCGGGGAGCTGTTTTTT. It encodes CATQTTSGYTGELFF. Variable domain in full (rest from reference TRBV19 and TRBJ2-2): DGGITQSPKYLFRKEGQNVTLSCEQNLNHDAMYWYRQDPGQGLRLIYYSQIVNDFQKGDIAEGYSVSREKKESFPLTVTSAQKNPTAFYLCATQTTSGYTGELFFGEGSRLTVL.